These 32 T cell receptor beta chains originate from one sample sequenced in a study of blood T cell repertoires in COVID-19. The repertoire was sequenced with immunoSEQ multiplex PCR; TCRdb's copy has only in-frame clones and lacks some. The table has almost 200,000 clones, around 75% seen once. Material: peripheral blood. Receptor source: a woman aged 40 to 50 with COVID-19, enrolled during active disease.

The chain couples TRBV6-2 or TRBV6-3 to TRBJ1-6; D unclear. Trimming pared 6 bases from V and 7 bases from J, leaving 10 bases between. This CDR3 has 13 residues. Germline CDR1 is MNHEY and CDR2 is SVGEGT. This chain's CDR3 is CASSVRGNSPLHF. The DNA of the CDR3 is TGTGCCAGCAGCGTCCGAGGGAATTCACCCCTCCACTTT.

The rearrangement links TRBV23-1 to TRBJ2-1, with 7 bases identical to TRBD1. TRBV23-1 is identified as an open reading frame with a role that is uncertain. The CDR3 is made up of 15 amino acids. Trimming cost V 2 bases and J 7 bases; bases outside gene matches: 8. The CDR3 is CASSQDWDSINEQFF. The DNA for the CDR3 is TGCGCCAGCAGTCAAGATTGGGACAGTATAAATGAGCAGTTCTTC.

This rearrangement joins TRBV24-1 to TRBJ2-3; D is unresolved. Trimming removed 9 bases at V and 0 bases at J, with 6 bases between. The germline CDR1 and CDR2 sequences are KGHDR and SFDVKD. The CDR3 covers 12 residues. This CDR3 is CATSTSTDTQYF. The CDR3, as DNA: TGTGCCACCTCGACTAGCACAGATACGCAGTATTTT.

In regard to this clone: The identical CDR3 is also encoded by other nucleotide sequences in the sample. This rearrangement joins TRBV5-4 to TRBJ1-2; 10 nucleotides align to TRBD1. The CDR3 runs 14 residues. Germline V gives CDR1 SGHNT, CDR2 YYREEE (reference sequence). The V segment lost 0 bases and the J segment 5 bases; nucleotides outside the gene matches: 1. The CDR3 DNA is TGTGCCAGCAGCTTGGTGGGACAGGGGTATGGCTACACCTTC. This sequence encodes CASSLVGQGYGYTF. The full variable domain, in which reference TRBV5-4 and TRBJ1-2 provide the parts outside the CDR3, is ETGVTQSPTHLIKTRGQQVTLRCSSQSGHNTVSWYQQALGQGPQFIFQYYREEENGRGNFPPRFSGLQFPNYSSELNVNALELDDSALYLCASSLVGQGYGYTFGSGTRLTVV.

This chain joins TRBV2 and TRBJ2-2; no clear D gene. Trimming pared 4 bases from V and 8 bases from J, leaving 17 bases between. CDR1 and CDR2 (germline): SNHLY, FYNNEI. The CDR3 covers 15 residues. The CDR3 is CASSGPLIAVGELFF. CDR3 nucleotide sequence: TGTGCCAGCAGTGGGCCACTTATTGCGGTAGGGGAGCTGTTTTTT.

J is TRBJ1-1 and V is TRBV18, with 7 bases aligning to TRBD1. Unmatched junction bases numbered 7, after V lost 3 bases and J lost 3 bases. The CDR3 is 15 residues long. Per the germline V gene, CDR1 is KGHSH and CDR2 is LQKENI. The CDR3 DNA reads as TGTGCCAGCTCACCCCGTGGCAGGGGGGACACTGAAGCTTTCTTT. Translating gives CASSPRGRGDTEAFF.

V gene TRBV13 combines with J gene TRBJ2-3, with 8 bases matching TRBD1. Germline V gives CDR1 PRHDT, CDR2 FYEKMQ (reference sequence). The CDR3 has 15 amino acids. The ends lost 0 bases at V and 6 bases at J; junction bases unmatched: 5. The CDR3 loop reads CASSLGGQVMDTQYF. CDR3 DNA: TGTGCCAGCAGCTTAGGGGGACAGGTTATGGATACGCAGTATTTT.

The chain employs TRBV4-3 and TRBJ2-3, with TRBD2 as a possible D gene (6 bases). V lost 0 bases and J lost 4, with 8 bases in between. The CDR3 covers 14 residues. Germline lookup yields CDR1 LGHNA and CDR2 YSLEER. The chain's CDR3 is CASSQDWGADTQYF. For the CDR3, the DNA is TGCGCCAGCAGCCAAGATTGGGGGGCAGATACGCAGTATTTT.

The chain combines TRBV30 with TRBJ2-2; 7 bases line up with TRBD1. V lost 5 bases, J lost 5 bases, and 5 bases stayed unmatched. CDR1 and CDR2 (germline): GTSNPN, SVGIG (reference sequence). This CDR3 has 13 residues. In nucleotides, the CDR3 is TGTGCCTGGGCCTCGACAGGGACCGGGGAGCTGTTTTTT. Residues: CAWASTGTGELFF. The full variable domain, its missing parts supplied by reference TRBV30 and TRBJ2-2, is SQTIHQWPATLVQPVGSPLSLECTVEGTSNPNLYWYRQAAGRGLQLLFYSVGIGQISSEVPQNLSASRPQDRQFILSSKKLLLSDSGFYLCAWASTGTGELFFGEGSRLTVL.

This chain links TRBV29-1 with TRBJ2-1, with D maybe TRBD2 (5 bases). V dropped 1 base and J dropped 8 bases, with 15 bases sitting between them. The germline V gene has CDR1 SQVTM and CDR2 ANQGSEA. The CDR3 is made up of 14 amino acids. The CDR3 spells CSVEVLTLGDEQFF. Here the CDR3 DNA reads TGCAGCGTTGAAGTCCTAACTCTCGGGGATGAGCAGTTCTTC.

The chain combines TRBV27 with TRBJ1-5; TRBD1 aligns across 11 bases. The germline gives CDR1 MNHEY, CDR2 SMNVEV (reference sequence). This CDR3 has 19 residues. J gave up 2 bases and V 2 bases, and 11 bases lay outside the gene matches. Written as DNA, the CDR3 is TGTGCCAGCAGTTTACGACGTCCCGGGACAGGGGGAGGCAATCAGCCCCAGCATTTT. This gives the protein CASSLRRPGTGGGNQPQHF.

CDR3 sequence: CASSFRPQGPGANVLTF. In nucleotides, the CDR3 is TGTGCCAGCAGCTTCCGACCCCAGGGGCCTGGGGCCAACGTCCTGACTTTC. This sequence joins TRBV7-2 and TRBJ2-6; D is perhaps TRBD1 (6 bases). Trimming shortened V by 3 bases and J by 2 bases, and 14 bases separated the two germline ends. Germline V gene sequence: CDR1 SGHTA, CDR2 FQGNSA. The CDR3 has 17 residues.

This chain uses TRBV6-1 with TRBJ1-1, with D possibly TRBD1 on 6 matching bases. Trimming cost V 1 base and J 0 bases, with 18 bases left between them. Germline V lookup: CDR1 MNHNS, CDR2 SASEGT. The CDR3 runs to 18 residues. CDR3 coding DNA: TGTGCCAGCAGTGAAGGCGTGGGTTGGGGACACATGAACACTGAAGCTTTCTTT. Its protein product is CASSEGVGWGHMNTEAFF.

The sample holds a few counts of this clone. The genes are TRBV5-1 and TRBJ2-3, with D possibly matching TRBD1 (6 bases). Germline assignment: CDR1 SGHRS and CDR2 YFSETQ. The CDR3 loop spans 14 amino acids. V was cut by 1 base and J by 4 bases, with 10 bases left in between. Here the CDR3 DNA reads TGCGCCAGCAGCTTGTTAGCAGGGGCAGATACGCAGTATTTT. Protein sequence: CASSLLAGADTQYF.

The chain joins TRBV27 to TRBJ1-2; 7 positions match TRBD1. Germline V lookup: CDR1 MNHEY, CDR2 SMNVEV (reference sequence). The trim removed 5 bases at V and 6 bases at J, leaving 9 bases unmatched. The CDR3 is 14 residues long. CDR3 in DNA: TGTGCCAGCAGTCAACGACAGGGAATGGATGGCTACACCTTC. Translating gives CASSQRQGMDGYTF.

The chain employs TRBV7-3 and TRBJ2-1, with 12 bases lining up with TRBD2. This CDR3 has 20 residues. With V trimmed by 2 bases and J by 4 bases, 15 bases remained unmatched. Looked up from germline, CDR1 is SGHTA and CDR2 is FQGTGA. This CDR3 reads CASSLVSAGLAGTNYNEQFF. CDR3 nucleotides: TGTGCCAGCAGCTTAGTTAGCGCAGGACTAGCGGGAACTAATTACAATGAGCAGTTCTTC.

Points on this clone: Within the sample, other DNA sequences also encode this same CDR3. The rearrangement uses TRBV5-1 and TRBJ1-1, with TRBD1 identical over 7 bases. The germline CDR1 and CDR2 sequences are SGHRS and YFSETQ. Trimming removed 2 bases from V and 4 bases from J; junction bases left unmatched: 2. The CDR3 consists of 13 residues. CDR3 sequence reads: CASSFQGGTEAFF. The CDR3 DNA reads TGCGCCAGCAGCTTTCAGGGGGGCACTGAAGCTTTCTTT.

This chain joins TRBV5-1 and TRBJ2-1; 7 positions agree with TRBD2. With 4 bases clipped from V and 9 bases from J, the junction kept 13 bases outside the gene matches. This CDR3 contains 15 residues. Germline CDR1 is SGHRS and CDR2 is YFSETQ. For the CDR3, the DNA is TGCGCCAGCAGCAGGGACGCGGGGGAAACTTTTGAGCAGTTCTTC. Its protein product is CASSRDAGETFEQFF.

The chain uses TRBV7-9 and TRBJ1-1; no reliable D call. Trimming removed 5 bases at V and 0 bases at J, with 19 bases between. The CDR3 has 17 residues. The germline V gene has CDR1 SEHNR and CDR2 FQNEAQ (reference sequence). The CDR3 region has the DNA TGTGCCAGCAGCAGTTCCTCAGAGACACCTATGAACACTGAAGCTTTCTTT. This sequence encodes CASSSSSETPMNTEAFF.

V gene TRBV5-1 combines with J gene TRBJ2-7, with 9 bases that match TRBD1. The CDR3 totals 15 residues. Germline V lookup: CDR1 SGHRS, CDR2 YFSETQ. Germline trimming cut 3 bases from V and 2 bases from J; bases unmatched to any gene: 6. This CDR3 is CASSWGDRAAYEQYF. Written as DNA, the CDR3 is TGCGCCAGCAGCTGGGGGGACAGGGCAGCCTACGAGCAGTACTTC.

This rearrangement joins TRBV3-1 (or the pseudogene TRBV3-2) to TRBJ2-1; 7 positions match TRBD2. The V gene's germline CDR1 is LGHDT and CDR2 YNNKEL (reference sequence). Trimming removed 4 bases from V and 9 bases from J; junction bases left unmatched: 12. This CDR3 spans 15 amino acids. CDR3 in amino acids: CASSRGLGVESEQFF. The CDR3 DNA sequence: TGTGCCAGCAGCCGAGGACTAGGGGTGGAGAGTGAGCAGTTCTTC.

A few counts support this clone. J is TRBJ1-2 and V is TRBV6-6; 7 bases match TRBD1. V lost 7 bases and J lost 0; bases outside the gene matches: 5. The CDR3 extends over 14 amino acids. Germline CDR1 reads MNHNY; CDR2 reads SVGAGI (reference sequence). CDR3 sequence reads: CASTPTGPNYGYTF. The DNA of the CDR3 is TGTGCCAGCACCCCGACAGGGCCTAACTATGGCTACACCTTC.

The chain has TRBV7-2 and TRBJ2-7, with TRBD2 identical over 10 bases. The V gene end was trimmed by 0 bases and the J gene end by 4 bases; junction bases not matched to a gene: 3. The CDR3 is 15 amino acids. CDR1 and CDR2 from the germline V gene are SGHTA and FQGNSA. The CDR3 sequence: CASSLAAGGRYEQYF. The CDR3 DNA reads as TGTGCCAGCAGCTTAGCAGCGGGGGGGAGGTACGAGCAGTACTTC.

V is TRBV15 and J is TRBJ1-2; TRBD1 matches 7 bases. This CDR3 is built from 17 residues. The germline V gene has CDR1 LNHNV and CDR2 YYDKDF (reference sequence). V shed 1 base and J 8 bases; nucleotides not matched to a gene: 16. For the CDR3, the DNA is TGTGCCACCAGCAGAGTGGGGACAGCTGGGGTCGACTCCGGCTACACCTTC. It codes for CATSRVGTAGVDSGYTF.

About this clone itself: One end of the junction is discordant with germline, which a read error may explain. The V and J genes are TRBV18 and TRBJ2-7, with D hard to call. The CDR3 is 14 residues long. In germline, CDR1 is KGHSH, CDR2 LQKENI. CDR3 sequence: CAGSPTNPYYEQYF. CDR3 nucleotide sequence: TGTGCCGGCTCACCCACAAATCCTTACTACGAGCAGTACTTC.

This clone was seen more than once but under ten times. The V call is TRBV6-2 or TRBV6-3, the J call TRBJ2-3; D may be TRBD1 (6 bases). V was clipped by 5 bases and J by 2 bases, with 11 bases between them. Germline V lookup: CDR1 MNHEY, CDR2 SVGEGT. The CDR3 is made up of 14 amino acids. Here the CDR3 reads CASSPDSNTDTQYF. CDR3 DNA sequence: TGTGCCAGCAGTCCGGACAGTAACACAGATACGCAGTATTTT.

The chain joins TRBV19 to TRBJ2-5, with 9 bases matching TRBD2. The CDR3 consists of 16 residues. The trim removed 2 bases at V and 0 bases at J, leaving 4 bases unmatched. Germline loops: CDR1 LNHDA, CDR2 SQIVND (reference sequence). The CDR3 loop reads CASSIPSGDHQETQYF. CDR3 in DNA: TGTGCCAGTAGTATACCTAGCGGGGACCACCAAGAGACCCAGTACTTC.

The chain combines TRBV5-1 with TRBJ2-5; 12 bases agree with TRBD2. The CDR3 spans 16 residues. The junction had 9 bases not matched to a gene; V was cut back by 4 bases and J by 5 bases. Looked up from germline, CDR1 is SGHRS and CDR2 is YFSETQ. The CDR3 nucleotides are TGCGCCAGCAGCCCCGGAACTCTAGCGGGGGGGGAGACCCAGTACTTC. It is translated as CASSPGTLAGGETQYF. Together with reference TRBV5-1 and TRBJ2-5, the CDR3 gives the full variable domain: KAGVTQTPRYLIKTRGQQVTLSCSPISGHRSVSWYQQTPGQGLQFLFEYFSETQRNKGNFPGRFSGRQFSNSRSEMNVSTLELGDSALYLCASSPGTLAGGETQYFGPGTRLLVL.

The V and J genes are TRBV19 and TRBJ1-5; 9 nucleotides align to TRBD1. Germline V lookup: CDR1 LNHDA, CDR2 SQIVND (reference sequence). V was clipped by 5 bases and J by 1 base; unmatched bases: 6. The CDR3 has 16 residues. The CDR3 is CASSVQGAASNQPQHF. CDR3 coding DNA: TGTGCCAGTAGTGTACAGGGGGCGGCAAGCAATCAGCCCCAGCATTTT.

As DNA, the CDR3 is TGTGCCAGCAGTGCACAGGGTTCGGCCGGGGAGCTGTTTTTT. Protein sequence: CASSAQGSAGELFF. The V call is TRBV6-4, the J call TRBJ2-2, with D possibly matching TRBD1 (6 bases). The CDR3 consists of 14 residues. Trimming took off 4 bases at V and 6 bases at J, with 12 bases between the two ends. Per the germline V gene, CDR1 is MRHNA and CDR2 is SNTAGT.

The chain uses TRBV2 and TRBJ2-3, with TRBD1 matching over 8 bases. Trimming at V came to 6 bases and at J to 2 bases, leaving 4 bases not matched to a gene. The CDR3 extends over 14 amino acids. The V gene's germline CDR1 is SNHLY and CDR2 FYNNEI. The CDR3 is CASSRDRNTDTQYF. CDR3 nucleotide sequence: TGTGCCAGCAGCCGGGACAGGAACACAGATACGCAGTATTTT.

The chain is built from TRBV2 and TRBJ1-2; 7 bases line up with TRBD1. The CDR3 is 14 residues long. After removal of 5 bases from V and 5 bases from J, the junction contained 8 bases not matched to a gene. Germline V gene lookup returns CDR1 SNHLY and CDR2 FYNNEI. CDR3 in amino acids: CASSWDSQGYGYTF. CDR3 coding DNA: TGTGCCAGCAGTTGGGACAGTCAAGGGTATGGCTACACCTTC.